This T cell receptor beta chain appears in the sequencing data of a study of response to subunit inactivated influenza vaccine. There are many counts of this clonotype. The CDR3 extends over 13 amino acids. V was cut by 6 bases and J by 2 bases, with 10 bases left in between. TCRdb passed the RT-PCR reads through MiXCR, listing each CDR3 protein once. The sample includes about 500,000 distinct CDR3 sequences, about 17% of them seen just once. The TCR comes from a man between 50 and 70 years old who received an inactivated influenza vaccine. This chain uses TRBV12-3 or TRBV12-4 with TRBJ1-1; D possibly corresponds to TRBD1 (6 bases). Sequenced here: CD4+ T cells sorted from PBMCs, sampled approximately 25 months after vaccination. CDR3 coding DNA: TGTGCCAGCAGGGAACAGGGAAACACTGAAGCTTTCTTT. This codes for CASREQGNTEAFF.